The 28 T cell receptor beta chains below come from one sample, sequenced in a study of cytomegalovirus exposure and HLA in healthy donors. PCR used 60 Vbeta primers and 13 Jbeta primers. The assay was immunoSEQ multiplex PCR, and TCRdb's table has in-frame clones only and misses some. The data show some 110,000 clones, approximately 80% seen once. The sequenced sample consisted of PBMCs. The source is a man aged 45-65 years in good health and CMV-seropositive.

Concerning this clone: Its ends do not fully match the called genes, so a read error is possible. The CDR3 region is CASSLAAGSSYNEQFF. The CDR3 coding sequence is TGTGCTAGCAGCCTAGCCGCGGGGAGCTCCTACAATGAGCAGTTCTTC. This chain uses TRBV7-7 with TRBJ2-1; tentative D call: TRBD2 (6 bases). In germline, CDR1 is SSHAT, CDR2 FNYEAQ (reference sequence). There are 16 residues in the CDR3.

This clone was seen a few times. The chain uses TRBV4-1 and TRBJ2-3, with 9 bases aligning to TRBD2. This CDR3 is 14 amino acids long. Germline V lookup: CDR1 MGHRA, CDR2 YSYEKL. The V and J ends lost 5 bases and 3 bases, in that order; junction bases with no gene match: 3. In DNA form, the CDR3 reads TGCGCCAGCAGCGCGGGAGGGCCAACAGATACGCAGTATTTT. This gives the protein CASSAGGPTDTQYF.

V and J are TRBV5-4 and TRBJ1-6; weak D call: TRBD1 (5 bases). V lost 3 bases and J 7 bases, leaving 17 bases between the germline ends. This CDR3 has 16 residues. The germline gives CDR1 SGHNT, CDR2 YYREEE (reference sequence). The CDR3 loop is CASSWRGREGNSPLHF. In DNA, the CDR3 is TGTGCCAGCAGCTGGAGGGGCAGGGAAGGAAATTCACCCCTCCACTTT. The full variable domain, its missing parts supplied by reference TRBV5-4 and TRBJ1-6, is ETGVTQSPTHLIKTRGQQVTLRCSSQSGHNTVSWYQQALGQGPQFIFQYYREEENGRGNFPPRFSGLQFPNYSSELNVNALELDDSALYLCASSWRGREGNSPLHFGNGTRLTVT.

The chain carries TRBV5-1 and TRBJ1-2; 7 positions agree with TRBD1. The junction had 15 bases not matched to a gene; V was cut back by 4 bases and J by 3 bases. The CDR3 loop spans 17 amino acids. CDR1 is SGHRS, CDR2 YFSETQ, per germline. CDR3 coding DNA: TGCGCCAGCAGCCCTACCTGGCGGGTAGGGGGCGACTATGGCTACACCTTC. This encodes CASSPTWRVGGDYGYTF.

This clone was observed a few times. The CDR3 DNA reads as TGTGCCAGCATGTCCCGGGACAGTGTTCAGCCCCAGCATTTT. Protein product: CASMSRDSVQPQHF. V usage is TRBV6-5 and J usage is TRBJ1-5, with 7 nucleotides matching TRBD1. The CDR3 covers 14 residues. V gave up 7 bases and J gave up 6 bases; unmatched junction bases: 9. From germline, CDR1 is MNHEY and CDR2 SVGAGI.

This sequence joins TRBV18 and TRBJ2-6; D is unresolved. Germline CDR1 is KGHSH and CDR2 is LQKENI. This CDR3 has 14 residues. Trimming took off 2 bases at V and 2 bases at J, with 4 bases between the two ends. CDR3 loop: CASSPGPGANVLTF. The CDR3 DNA sequence: TGTGCCAGCTCACCAGGGCCTGGGGCCAACGTCCTGACTTTC.

The V call is TRBV2, the J call TRBJ2-1, with TRBD2 matching over 9 bases. The V gene's germline CDR1 is SNHLY and CDR2 FYNNEI. V gave up 8 bases and J gave up 4 bases; unmatched junction bases: 9. CDR3 length equals 15 residues. The CDR3 region has the DNA TGTGCCAGCCCTACCAGCGGGGGGTCGTACAATGAGCAGTTCTTC. Its translation is CASPTSGGSYNEQFF.

The V gene is TRBV2, the J gene TRBJ1-4; D not certain. Trimming cost V 5 bases and J 8 bases, with 15 bases left between them. Germline lookup yields CDR1 SNHLY and CDR2 FYNNEI. This CDR3 has 14 residues. The CDR3 DNA sequence: TGTGCCAGCAGTTCCCGGAGCCGAGGAGAAAAACTGTTTTTT. This translates into CASSSRSRGEKLFF.

DNA of the CDR3: TGTGCCAGCAGCCCTACTGGCGGGCACTCCTACGAGCAGTACTTC. Its protein product is CASSPTGGHSYEQYF. This chain connects TRBV5-6 to TRBJ2-7, with D tentatively TRBD2 (5 bases). Germline assignment: CDR1 SGHDT and CDR2 YYEEEE. Trimming pared 4 bases from V and 0 bases from J, leaving 14 bases between. The CDR3 is made up of 15 amino acids.

This clone was found a few times. The chain links TRBV6-5 to TRBJ2-5, with 11 bases identical to TRBD2. There are 16 residues in the CDR3. The V and J ends lost 4 bases and 11 bases, in that order; junction bases with no gene match: 15. CDR1 and CDR2 (germline): MNHEY, SVGAGI. The CDR3 region is CASSSPGLAVPGGQYF. CDR3 DNA sequence: TGTGCCAGCAGTTCGCCGGGACTAGCGGTTCCCGGGGGGCAGTACTTC.

J is TRBJ1-1 and V is TRBV5-1; D not resolved. This CDR3 is built from 15 residues. In germline, CDR1 is SGHRS, CDR2 YFSETQ. V was pared by 3 bases and J by 1 base, with 13 bases between. The CDR3 here is CASSYRPAENTEAFF. CDR3 in DNA: TGCGCCAGCAGCTATAGACCTGCGGAGAACACTGAAGCTTTCTTT.

For the CDR3, the DNA is TGTGCCAGCAGTTCGACAGCTCGCTCTGGAAACACCATATATTTT. This encodes CASSSTARSGNTIYF. This chain joins TRBV6-5 and TRBJ1-3, with D tentatively TRBD1 (5 bases). Trimming removed 4 bases at V and 0 bases at J, with 10 bases between. This CDR3 region has 15 residues. Germline CDR1 MNHEY, CDR2 SVGAGI.

This clone was found a few times. This chain uses TRBV6-5 with TRBJ2-7; tentatively, D is TRBD2 (5 bases). This CDR3 has 16 residues. CDR1 is MNHEY, CDR2 SVGAGI, per germline. V lost 2 bases and J 6 bases, leaving 20 bases between the germline ends. The CDR3 here is CASSYRPGNGVGEQYF. In DNA, the CDR3 is TGTGCCAGCAGTTACAGACCCGGGAATGGCGTCGGCGAGCAGTACTTC.

V usage is TRBV28 and J usage is TRBJ2-3, with 8 positions matching TRBD2. Germline lookup yields CDR1 MDHEN and CDR2 SYDVKM. The CDR3 extends over 15 amino acids. After removal of 9 bases from V and 4 bases from J, the junction contained 12 bases not matched to a gene. The CDR3 DNA reads as TGTGCCAGTCGGGACGGGGGGGCCGAGTCAGATACGCAGTATTTT. Protein product: CASRDGGAESDTQYF.

The chain employs TRBV10-2 and TRBJ1-4; 10 bases align to TRBD1. The germline gives CDR1 WSHSY, CDR2 SAAADI. Trimming cost V 6 bases and J 7 bases; bases outside gene matches: 14. The CDR3 totals 17 residues. CDR3 in amino acids: CASRGTGVRASGEKLFF. The CDR3 nucleotides read TGCGCCAGCAGAGGGACAGGGGTGAGGGCAAGCGGTGAAAAACTGTTTTTT.

This clone has only one observation. This rearrangement joins TRBV10-3 to TRBJ1-2, with 7 bases fitting TRBD1. V shed 6 bases and J 0 bases; nucleotides not matched to a gene: 4. The CDR3 has 14 residues. Germline loops: CDR1 ENHRY, CDR2 SYGVKD. The CDR3 coding sequence is TGTGCCATCAGACGGACAGGACCTAACTATGGCTACACCTTC. This codes for CAIRRTGPNYGYTF.

The chain combines TRBV4-2 with TRBJ1-2; D possibly corresponds to TRBD1 (5 bases). The CDR3 runs to 14 residues. The germline V gene has CDR1 LGHNA and CDR2 YNFKEQ. V lost 0 bases and J lost 7, with 12 bases in between. The chain's CDR3 is CASSQDRESGGYTF. As DNA, the CDR3 is TGTGCCAGCAGCCAAGACAGGGAATCGGGTGGCTACACCTTC.

The chain recombines TRBV7-2 with TRBJ2-7, with 7 bases identical to TRBD2. J gave up 3 bases and V 2 bases, and 10 bases lay outside the gene matches. The CDR3 consists of 16 residues. Germline V gives CDR1 SGHTA, CDR2 FQGNSA. This CDR3 is CASSLIAAGGNYEQYF. The CDR3 nucleotides are TGTGCCAGCAGCTTAATCGCCGCCGGGGGGAACTACGAGCAGTACTTC. The full variable domain, its missing parts supplied by reference TRBV7-2 and TRBJ2-7, is GAGVSQSPSNKVTEKGKDVELRCDPISGHTALYWYRQSLGQGLEFLIYFQGNSAPDKSGLPSDRFSAERTGGSVSTLTIQRTQQEDSAVYLCASSLIAAGGNYEQYFGPGTRLTVT.

The V and J genes are TRBV5-5 and TRBJ2-7; D may be TRBD2 (5 bases). V was trimmed by 2 bases and J by 3 bases, leaving 6 bases between them. The CDR3 is 12 amino acids. In germline, CDR1 is SGHKS, CDR2 YYEKEE (reference sequence). The CDR3 sequence is CASSLRDYEQYF. CDR3 DNA sequence: TGTGCCAGCAGCTTACGGGACTACGAGCAGTACTTC.

In this sample, this clone turned up a few times. The V gene is TRBV4-1, the J gene TRBJ1-4; 8 nucleotides align to TRBD1. This CDR3 comprises 15 residues. V shed 4 bases, J shed 4 bases, and the junction held 5 bases outside the gene matches. Germline loops: CDR1 MGHRA, CDR2 YSYEKL. The CDR3 DNA is TGCGCCAGCAGCCCGGAACAGGGGGTTAATGAAAAACTGTTTTTT. Translated: CASSPEQGVNEKLFF.

The rearrangement links TRBV6-5 to TRBJ2-5; 8 bases agree with TRBD1. The CDR3 totals 13 residues. V lost 4 bases and J lost 6; bases outside the gene matches: 4. From germline, CDR1 is MNHEY and CDR2 SVGAGI. The CDR3 DNA follows: TGTGCCAGCAGTTGGGACAGGTCCCAGACCCAGTACTTC. It codes for CASSWDRSQTQYF.

V and J are TRBV30 and TRBJ1-1; D perhaps matches TRBD1 (6 bases). CDR3 size: 13 residues. The germline V and J ends were trimmed by 5 bases and 3 bases, with 13 bases remaining between them. Germline V lookup: CDR1 GTSNPN, CDR2 SVGIG (reference sequence). The CDR3 loop reads CAWYRGMDTEAFF. CDR3 nucleotide sequence: TGTGCCTGGTATAGGGGGATGGACACTGAAGCTTTCTTT.

The V gene is TRBV5-1, the J gene TRBJ2-7, with 11 bases that match TRBD2. CDR1 SGHRS and CDR2 YFSETQ come from the germline V gene. There are 16 residues in the CDR3. V was clipped by 0 bases and J by 3 bases; unmatched bases: 5. CDR3 nucleotide sequence: TGCGCCAGCAGCTTGGATACTAGCGGGGGCCTCTACGAGCAGTACTTC. Its translation is CASSLDTSGGLYEQYF.

The chain has TRBV28 and TRBJ1-2, with TRBD1 identical over 8 bases. The CDR3 totals 13 residues. J gave up 4 bases and V 6 bases, and 4 bases lay outside the gene matches. CDR1 and CDR2 from the germline V gene are MDHEN and SYDVKM. The CDR3 DNA reads TGTGCCAGCAGAGGACAGGGACTCTATGGCTACACCTTC. Amino acid sequence: CASRGQGLYGYTF.

The rearrangement joins TRBV5-1 to TRBJ2-2; D may be TRBD1 (5 bases). Trimming removed 0 bases at V and 2 bases at J, with 11 bases between. The germline V gene has CDR1 SGHRS and CDR2 YFSETQ. This CDR3 is 16 amino acids long. The CDR3 bases are TGCGCCAGCAGCTTGGCTCCGACAGCTAACACCGGGGAGCTGTTTTTT. Protein sequence: CASSLAPTANTGELFF. Full variable domain (rest looked up from reference TRBV5-1 and TRBJ2-2): KAGVTQTPRYLIKTRGQQVTLSCSPISGHRSVSWYQQTPGQGLQFLFEYFSETQRNKGNFPGRFSGRQFSNSRSEMNVSTLELGDSALYLCASSLAPTANTGELFFGEGSRLTVL.

This chain links TRBV9 with TRBJ1-4; perhaps TRBD1 as D (6 bases). CDR3 size: 14 residues. Germline V gene sequence: CDR1 SGDLS, CDR2 YYNGEE. The V end was cut by 3 bases, the J end by 7 bases, with 13 bases between. The CDR3 sequence is CASSEEGGGEKLFF. In DNA, the CDR3 is TGTGCCAGCAGCGAAGAGGGGGGGGGTGAAAAACTGTTTTTT.

The chain recombines TRBV6-5 with TRBJ2-7; TRBD1 matches at 7 bases. CDR3 length: 13 residues. The V gene's germline CDR1 is MNHEY and CDR2 SVGAGI. With 6 bases clipped from V and 0 bases from J, the junction kept 2 bases outside the gene matches. The CDR3 reads CASRGQNSYEQYF. The CDR3 coding sequence is TGTGCCAGCAGGGGACAGAACTCCTACGAGCAGTACTTC.

The V call is TRBV5-1, the J call TRBJ2-5, with 9 bases fitting TRBD1. This CDR3 has 13 amino acids. Trimming cost V 7 bases and J 3 bases; bases outside gene matches: 4. Germline V lookup: CDR1 SGHRS, CDR2 YFSETQ. CDR3 bases: TGCGCCAGCGCACGGACAGGGGAAGAGACCCAGTACTTC. This gives the protein CASARTGEETQYF.